This entry features one T cell receptor beta chain sequence. The CDR3 is made up of 13 amino acids. V was clipped by 6 bases and J by 4 bases, with 10 bases between them. Germline CDR1 is SGHTA and CDR2 is FQGNSA. Authors' analysis steps: The authors estimated nucleated cell counts from reference gene primer amplification. Method: immunoSEQ multiplex PCR; TCRdb's copy keeps in-frame clones and lacks some. D and trimming were read from the DNA, whereas the V and J calls and clone size are those reported in that table. The data hold approximately 190,000 clones, with around three quarters observed a single time. The sample belongs to a study of blood T cell repertoires in COVID-19. Overall study: Sites in the United States, Italy and Spain provided acute and convalescent COVID-19 samples. Nucleic acid was either cDNA or gDNA, and it came from T cells, B-cell-depleted T cells, or PBMCs.

The V and J genes are TRBV7-2 and TRBJ2-1; possible D gene TRBD1, 5 bases. The sequencing input was peripheral blood. The receptor comes from a man aged 55 to 70 with active or convalescent COVID-19. Here the CDR3 DNA reads TGTGCCAGCAGGGAGACAGCTTACAATGAGCAGTTCTTC. Amino acid sequence: CASRETAYNEQFF.